This passage covers 19 T cell receptor beta chains from one sample sequenced in a study of blood T cells in healthy people across ages. Primers used in a second PCR of roughly 6 to 12 cycles were a sample-barcoded 5' primer and a J-beta primer mix. From the 5' RACE reads, TCRdb called clonotypes with MiXCR, one entry per CDR3 protein. The table lists about 1.7 million distinct CDR3 sequences, roughly 30% of them singletons. The sequencing sample was made of blood. Receptors originate from a woman aged 25-40 years in good health.

About this clonotype: A much more abundant neighbour one base away suggests this may be a read error. The chain employs TRBV6-5 and TRBJ2-7; D might be TRBD1 (5 bases). Deletions cut 3 bases from V and 7 bases from J, with 19 bases between. The germline V gene has CDR1 MNHEY and CDR2 SVGAGI. The CDR3 is made up of 15 amino acids. The CDR3 loop reads CASSYLGDSYNEQYF. CDR3 nucleotide sequence: TGTGCCAGCAGTTATCTAGGGGATTCCTACAATGAGCAGTACTTC.

V and J are TRBV20-1 and TRBJ2-3; D uncertain. V was cut by 3 bases and J by 4 bases, with 11 bases left in between. The CDR3 sequence is 13 residues long. Germline-derived CDR1 and CDR2 are DFQATT and SNEGSKA (reference sequence). The CDR3 region is CSARDGLPDTQYF. The CDR3 DNA sequence: TGCAGTGCTAGGGATGGTTTGCCAGATACGCAGTATTTT.

V gene TRBV2 combines with J gene TRBJ2-5, with TRBD2 matching over 9 bases. The CDR3 has 13 residues. Germline trimming cut 6 bases from V and 4 bases from J; bases unmatched to any gene: 3. Germline V gene lookup returns CDR1 SNHLY and CDR2 FYNNEI. The CDR3 nucleotides read TGTGCCAGCAGGTCTAGCGGGGTAGAGACCCAGTACTTC. Translated, it gives CASRSSGVETQYF. The whole variable domain, filled in from reference TRBV2 and TRBJ2-5, reads EPEVTQTPSHQVTQMGQEVILRCVPISNHLYFYWYRQILGQKVEFLVSFYNNEISEKSEIFDDQFSVERPDGSNFTLKIRSTKLEDSAMYFCASRSSGVETQYFGPGTRLLVL.

The chain links TRBV7-2 to TRBJ2-6, with D hard to call. Germline CDR1 SGHTA, CDR2 FQGNSA. CDR3 size: 15 residues. Trimming pared 5 bases from V and 1 base from J, leaving 9 bases between. CDR3 sequence reads: CASSTDISGANVLTF. For the CDR3, the DNA is TGTGCCAGCAGCACTGATATTTCTGGGGCCAACGTCCTGACTTTC.

V is TRBV12-3 or TRBV12-4 and J is TRBJ2-5; tentatively, D is TRBD2 (6 bases). Deletions cut 6 bases from V and 5 bases from J, with 13 bases between. This CDR3 spans 13 amino acids. CDR3 protein: CASRKRVVETQYF. The CDR3 region has the DNA TGTGCCAGCAGGAAGCGGGTCGTGGAGACCCAGTACTTC.

This chain uses TRBV27 with TRBJ2-1; TRBD2 matches at 7 bases. This CDR3 region has 15 residues. The germline CDR1 and CDR2 sequences are MNHEY and SMNVEV (reference sequence). The V and J ends lost 0 bases and 8 bases, in that order; junction bases with no gene match: 7. In DNA, the CDR3 is TGTGCCAGCAGTTTATCGGGGAGGGGACGGGATGAGCAGTTCTTC. Its translation is CASSLSGRGRDEQFF.

The V call is TRBV7-2, the J call TRBJ2-1; D is possibly TRBD2 (5 bases). This CDR3 is built from 15 residues. The germline CDR1 and CDR2 sequences are SGHTA and FQGNSA. Trimming took 4 bases from V and 4 from J, leaving 14 bases between them. The CDR3 nucleotides read TGTGCCAGCAGCTCTCGAGGGCCGGTGTACAATGAGCAGTTCTTC. Its protein is CASSSRGPVYNEQFF. Full variable domain (outside the CDR3, taken from reference TRBV7-2 and TRBJ2-1): GAGVSQSPSNKVTEKGKDVELRCDPISGHTALYWYRQSLGQGLEFLIYFQGNSAPDKSGLPSDRFSAERTGGSVSTLTIQRTQQEDSAVYLCASSSRGPVYNEQFFGPGTRLTVL.

This clonotype was recorded many times. The chain joins TRBV10-2 to TRBJ2-7; TRBD1 aligns across 7 bases. CDR3 size: 15 residues. Losses at the gene ends were 0 bases for V and 2 bases for J; bases not matched to a gene: 4. Germline V gene lookup returns CDR1 WSHSY and CDR2 SAAADI. In DNA form, the CDR3 reads TGCGCCAGCAGTGAGTCGGCGCAGGGGGCCTACGAGCAGTACTTC. It is translated as CASSESAQGAYEQYF.

This clonotype was found a few times. This chain links TRBV5-6 with TRBJ2-5, with a possible D match to TRBD1 (6 bases). Germline assignment: CDR1 SGHDT and CDR2 YYEEEE. This CDR3 region has 16 residues. V was cut by 4 bases and J by 2 bases, with 18 bases left in between. DNA for the CDR3: TGTGCCAGCAGCACCACAGGGCAGGGTGGACAAGAGACCCAGTACTTC. It translates to CASSTTGQGGQETQYF.

This clonotype has a handful of counts. The rearrangement uses TRBV28 and TRBJ2-7, with a possible D match to TRBD1 (6 bases). The CDR3 is 13 amino acids. V dropped 2 bases and J dropped 4 bases, with 9 bases sitting between them. Germline values: CDR1 MDHEN, CDR2 SYDVKM. CDR3 region: CASSLPRGYEQYF. The DNA for the CDR3 is TGTGCCAGCAGTTTACCTAGGGGGTACGAGCAGTACTTC.

As for this clonotype: One junction end does not reproduce the germline sequence, and a read error may be involved. This chain links TRBV29-1 with TRBJ1-2, with D unclear. The CDR3 consists of 15 residues. In germline, CDR1 is SQVTM, CDR2 ANQGSEA. The chain's CDR3 is CSVEDRQPTNYGHTF. CDR3 DNA sequence: TGCAGCGTTGAAGATCGCCAGCCCACTAACTATGGCCACACCTTC.

The table lists this clonotype with a few counts. This sequence joins TRBV6-1 and TRBJ2-7, with D maybe TRBD2 (7 bases). The CDR3 runs 13 residues. Germline loops: CDR1 MNHNS, CDR2 SASEGT. Trimming took off 10 bases at V and 2 bases at J, with 15 bases between the two ends. DNA of the CDR3: TGTGCCACATCCCTGGGGGGGCCCTACGAGCAGTACTTC. Amino acids: CATSLGGPYEQYF.

This clonotype was seen repeatedly, ten times or more. The genes are TRBV4-2 and TRBJ2-5; D is unresolved. The germline V gene has CDR1 LGHNA and CDR2 YNFKEQ. The CDR3 extends over 13 amino acids. V lost 2 bases, J lost 5 bases, and 9 bases lay in between. This CDR3 reads CASSQRRGETQYF. CDR3 bases: TGTGCCAGCAGCCAAAGGCGAGGCGAGACCCAGTACTTC.

This clonotype was seen ten or more times. The chain recombines TRBV11-2 with TRBJ2-5; D gene unclear. The CDR3 spans 14 residues. CDR1 is SGHAT, CDR2 FQNNGV, per germline. The germline V and J ends were trimmed by 3 bases and 2 bases, with 10 bases remaining between them. The CDR3 spells CASSFSAAQETQYF. CDR3 sequence (DNA): TGTGCCAGCAGCTTTTCGGCCGCGCAAGAGACCCAGTACTTC.

This clonotype has a handful of counts. This rearrangement joins TRBV7-9 to TRBJ2-1, with D unresolved. There are 14 residues in the CDR3. The V and J ends lost 3 bases and 8 bases respectively, with 14 bases between them. CDR1 is SEHNR and CDR2 is FQNEAQ in the germline V gene (reference sequence). CDR3 DNA sequence: TGTGCCAGCAGCTTCTCCCGTCATAGTTATGAGCAGTTCTTC. This translates into CASSFSRHSYEQFF. Full variable domain (rest looked up from reference TRBV7-9 and TRBJ2-1): DTGVSQNPRHKITKRGQNVTFRCDPISEHNRLYWYRQTLGQGPEFLTYFQNEAQLEKSRLLSDRFSAERPKGSFSTLEIQRTEQGDSAMYLCASSFSRHSYEQFFGPGTRLTVL.

This sequence joins TRBV7-2 and TRBJ2-1, with 7 positions matching TRBD2. This CDR3 spans 14 amino acids. Germline lookup yields CDR1 SGHTA and CDR2 FQGNSA. V shed 1 base, J shed 8 bases, and the junction held 5 bases outside the gene matches. The CDR3 loop is CASSLEGLTYEQFF. CDR3 nucleotide sequence: TGTGCCAGCAGCTTAGAGGGACTAACGTATGAGCAGTTCTTC.

This clonotype was observed a handful of times. The chain carries TRBV4-1 and TRBJ2-1, with D tentatively TRBD1 or TRBD2 (5 bases each). The V gene's germline CDR1 is MGHRA and CDR2 YSYEKL. Trimming removed 0 bases from V and 7 bases from J, with 25 bases in between. This CDR3 has 19 amino acids. CDR3 residues: CASSQDRGAVGRWGNEQFF. The CDR3 DNA reads as TGCGCCAGCAGCCAAGATAGGGGTGCGGTAGGTCGTTGGGGGAATGAGCAGTTCTTC.

This clonotype came up many times. The chain combines TRBV7-3 with TRBJ2-5; perhaps TRBD2 as D (5 bases). This CDR3 has 12 amino acids. The germline gives CDR1 SGHTA, CDR2 FQGTGA. The V gene lost 3 bases and the J gene lost 6 bases, with 8 bases spanning the gap. This CDR3 reads CASSFPGKTQYF. CDR3 DNA sequence: TGTGCCAGCAGCTTTCCGGGGAAGACCCAGTACTTC.

In its sample, this clonotype was seen a few times. The CDR3 spells CATSLTGGYEQYF. The DNA for the CDR3 is TGTGCCACCAGCTTGACAGGGGGCTACGAGCAGTACTTC. The chain couples TRBV15 to TRBJ2-7, with 9 nucleotides matching TRBD1. J gave up 3 bases and V 5 bases, and 2 bases lay outside the gene matches. This CDR3 region has 13 residues. Germline CDR1 reads LNHNV; CDR2 reads YYDKDF (reference sequence).